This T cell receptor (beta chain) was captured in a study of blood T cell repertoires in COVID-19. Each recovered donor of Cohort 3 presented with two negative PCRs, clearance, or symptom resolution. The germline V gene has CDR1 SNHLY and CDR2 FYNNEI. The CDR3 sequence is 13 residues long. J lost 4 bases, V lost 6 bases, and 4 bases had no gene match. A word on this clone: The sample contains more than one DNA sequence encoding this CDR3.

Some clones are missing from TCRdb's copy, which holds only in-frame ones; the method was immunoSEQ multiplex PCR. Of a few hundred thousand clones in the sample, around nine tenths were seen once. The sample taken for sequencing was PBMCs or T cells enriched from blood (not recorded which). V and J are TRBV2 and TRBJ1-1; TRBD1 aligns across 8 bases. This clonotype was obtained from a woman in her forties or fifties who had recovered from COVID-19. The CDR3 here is CASSGQGSTEAFF. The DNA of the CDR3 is TGTGCCAGCAGCGGACAGGGATCCACTGAAGCTTTCTTT.